This T cell receptor beta chain was sequenced in a study of graft-versus-host responses after intestinal transplantation. Study findings and constraints: Graft-versus-host to host-versus-graft clonal ratios in allografts were high in patients with graft-donor T cell macrochimerism. Recipient bone marrow held GvH clones, some seen earlier in ileum or blood.

A remark on this clone: Its antigen is not identified.

V shed 6 bases and J 0 bases; nucleotides not matched to a gene: 5. CDR3 length equals 15 residues. From germline, CDR1 is KGHSH and CDR2 LQKENI. Assay: immunoSEQ multiplex PCR; the TCRdb copy retains only in-frame clones and omits some. The data hold tens of thousands of clones, with approximately 87% observed a single time. The chain employs TRBV18 and TRBJ2-1, with 7 bases matching TRBD1. This receptor was obtained from a human donor who received an intestinal transplant. Sequencing used unstimulated CD4+ T cells sorted from spleen or lymph node cells, obtained before intestinal transplant. CDR3 nucleotide sequence: TGTGCCAGCTCCCTCCGGGACAGCTCCTACAATGAGCAGTTCTTC. This translates into CASSLRDSSYNEQFF.